This T cell receptor (beta chain) was sequenced in a study of blood T cell repertoires in COVID-19. The overall study: Sources were T cells, B-cell-depleted T cells, or PBMCs; the material itself was cDNA or gDNA.

Method: immunoSEQ multiplex PCR; TCRdb's copy keeps in-frame clones and lacks some. The sample contains around 250,000 clones, about nine tenths of which appear only once. Germline-derived CDR1 and CDR2 are MDHEN and SYDVKM. The CDR3 is 11 residues long. Two negative PCRs, clearance, or symptom resolution were required of recovered Cohort 3 donors. The chain is built from TRBV28 and TRBJ2-7, with TRBD1 as a possible D gene (5 bases). Sequences were obtained from PBMCs or T cells enriched from blood (not recorded which). This clonotype was sampled from a man younger than 35 who had recovered from COVID-19. DNA for the CDR3: TGTGGAGTCAGGGCCCCCTACGAGCAGTACTTC. This gives the protein CGVRAPYEQYF. Based on the CDR3 plus reference TRBV28 and TRBJ2-7, the full variable domain is DVKVTQSSRYLVKRTGEKVFLECVQDMDHENMFWYRQDPGLGLRLIYFSYDVKMKEKGDIPEGYSVSREKKERFSLILESASTNQTSMYLCGVRAPYEQYFGPGTRLTVT.